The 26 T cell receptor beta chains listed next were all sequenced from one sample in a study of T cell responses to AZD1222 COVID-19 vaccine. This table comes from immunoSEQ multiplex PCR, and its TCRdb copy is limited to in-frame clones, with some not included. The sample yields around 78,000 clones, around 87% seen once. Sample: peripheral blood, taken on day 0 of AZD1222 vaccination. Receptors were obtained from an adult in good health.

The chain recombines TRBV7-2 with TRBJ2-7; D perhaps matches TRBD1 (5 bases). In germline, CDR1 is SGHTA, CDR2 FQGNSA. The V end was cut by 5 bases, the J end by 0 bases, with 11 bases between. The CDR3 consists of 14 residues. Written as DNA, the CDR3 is TGTGCCAGCAGCGCCTACAGGAGCTCCTACGAGCAGTACTTC. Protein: CASSAYRSSYEQYF.

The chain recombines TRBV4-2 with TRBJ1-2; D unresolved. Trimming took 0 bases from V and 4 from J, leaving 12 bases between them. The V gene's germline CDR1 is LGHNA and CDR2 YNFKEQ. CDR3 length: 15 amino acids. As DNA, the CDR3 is TGTGCCAGCAGCCAAGACCTCAGCCGAGTCTATGGCTACACCTTC. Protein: CASSQDLSRVYGYTF.

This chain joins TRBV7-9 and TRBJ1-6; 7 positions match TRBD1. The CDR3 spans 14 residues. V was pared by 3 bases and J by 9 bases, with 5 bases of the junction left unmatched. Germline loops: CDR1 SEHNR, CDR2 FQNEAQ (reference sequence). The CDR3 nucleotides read TGTGCCAGCAGCTTCGGGACAGAACGTTCACCCCTCCACTTT. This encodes CASSFGTERSPLHF. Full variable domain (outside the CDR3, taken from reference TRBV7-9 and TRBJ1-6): DTGVSQNPRHKITKRGQNVTFRCDPISEHNRLYWYRQTLGQGPEFLTYFQNEAQLEKSRLLSDRFSAERPKGSFSTLEIQRTEQGDSAMYLCASSFGTERSPLHFGNGTRLTVT.

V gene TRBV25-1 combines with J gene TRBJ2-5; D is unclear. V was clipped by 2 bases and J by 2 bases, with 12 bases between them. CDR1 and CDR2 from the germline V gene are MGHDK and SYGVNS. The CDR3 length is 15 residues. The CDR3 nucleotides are TGTGCCAGCAGTGAACGGCTAGTCACACAAGAGACCCAGTACTTC. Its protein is CASSERLVTQETQYF.

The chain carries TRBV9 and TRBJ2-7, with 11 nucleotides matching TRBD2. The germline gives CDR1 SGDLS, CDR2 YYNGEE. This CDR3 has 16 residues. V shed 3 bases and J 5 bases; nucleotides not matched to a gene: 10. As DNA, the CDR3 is TGTGCCAGCAGCGCGAGTAGCGGGAGGGCTCGCGACGAGCAGTACTTC. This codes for CASSASSGRARDEQYF.

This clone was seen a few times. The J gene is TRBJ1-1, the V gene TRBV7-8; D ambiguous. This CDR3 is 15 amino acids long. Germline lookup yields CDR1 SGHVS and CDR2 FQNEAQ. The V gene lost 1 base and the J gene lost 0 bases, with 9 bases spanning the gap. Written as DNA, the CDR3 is TGTGCCAGCAGCTTAGTATTACAGATGAACACTGAAGCTTTCTTT. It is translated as CASSLVLQMNTEAFF.

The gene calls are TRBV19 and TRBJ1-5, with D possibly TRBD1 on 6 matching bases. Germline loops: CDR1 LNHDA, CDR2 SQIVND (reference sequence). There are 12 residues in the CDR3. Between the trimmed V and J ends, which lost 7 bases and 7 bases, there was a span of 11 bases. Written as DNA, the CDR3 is TGTGCCAGTAAGGGGGGACGACAGCCCCAGCATTTT. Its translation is CASKGGRQPQHF. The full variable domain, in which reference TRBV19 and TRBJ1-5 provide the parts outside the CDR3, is DGGITQSPKYLFRKEGQNVTLSCEQNLNHDAMYWYRQDPGQGLRLIYYSQIVNDFQKGDIAEGYSVSREKKESFPLTVTSAQKNPTAFYLCASKGGRQPQHFGDGTRLSIL.

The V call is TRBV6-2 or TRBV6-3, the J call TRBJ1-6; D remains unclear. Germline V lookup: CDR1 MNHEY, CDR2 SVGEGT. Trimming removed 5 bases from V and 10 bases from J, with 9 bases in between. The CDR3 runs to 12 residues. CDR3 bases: TGTGCCAGCAGTACGGCCGGATCACCCCTCCACTTT. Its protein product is CASSTAGSPLHF.

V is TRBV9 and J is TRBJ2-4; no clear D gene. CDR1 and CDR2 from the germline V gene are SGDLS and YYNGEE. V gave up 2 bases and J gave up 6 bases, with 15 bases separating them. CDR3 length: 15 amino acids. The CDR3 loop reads CASSVSSGWGNIQYF. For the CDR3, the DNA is TGTGCCAGCAGCGTTTCTTCAGGATGGGGAAACATTCAGTACTTC.

The CDR3 DNA follows: TGTGCCAGCAGCTTGACTAGCGGTTACACAGATACGCAGTATTTT. This gives the protein CASSLTSGYTDTQYF. The chain combines TRBV7-3 with TRBJ2-3, with TRBD2 matching 9 bases. V shed 3 bases and J 2 bases; nucleotides not matched to a gene: 3. CDR3 length: 15 residues. The germline CDR1 and CDR2 sequences are SGHTA and FQGTGA.

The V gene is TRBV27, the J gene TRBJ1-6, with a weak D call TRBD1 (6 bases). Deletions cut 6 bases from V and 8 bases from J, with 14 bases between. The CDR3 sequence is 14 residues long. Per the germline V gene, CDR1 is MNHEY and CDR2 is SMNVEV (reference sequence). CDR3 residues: CASRRGLRDSPLHF. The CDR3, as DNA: TGTGCCAGCAGGCGGGGGCTCCGGGATTCACCCCTCCACTTT.

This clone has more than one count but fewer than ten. The CDR3 is CASSPRSLNEKLFF. In DNA, the CDR3 is TGTGCCAGCAGTCCCCGGAGCCTTAATGAAAAACTGTTTTTT. V is TRBV7-6 and J is TRBJ1-4; D unresolved. V shed 6 bases and J shed 4 bases, with 12 bases lying between them. This CDR3 is 14 amino acids long. Germline V CDR1 and CDR2: SGHVS, FNYEAQ.

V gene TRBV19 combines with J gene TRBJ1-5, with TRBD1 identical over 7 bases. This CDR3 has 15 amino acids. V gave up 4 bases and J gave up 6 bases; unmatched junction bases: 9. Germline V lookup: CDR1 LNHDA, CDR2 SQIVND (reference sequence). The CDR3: CASSTGQLFAQPQHF. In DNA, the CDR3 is TGTGCCAGTAGTACGGGACAGCTATTTGCTCAGCCCCAGCATTTT.

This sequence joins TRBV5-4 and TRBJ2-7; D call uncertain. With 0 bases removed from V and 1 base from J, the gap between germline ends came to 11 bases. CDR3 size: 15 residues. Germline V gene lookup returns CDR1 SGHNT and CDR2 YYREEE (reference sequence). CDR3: CASSLEADSSYEQYF. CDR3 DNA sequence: TGTGCCAGCAGCTTGGAGGCAGACTCTTCCTACGAGCAGTACTTC.

This CDR3 reads CASSEQGYGGYTF. The CDR3 DNA reads as TGTGCCAGCAGCGAACAGGGTTACGGGGGCTACACCTTC. J is TRBJ1-2 and V is TRBV14; TRBD1 might be the D (6 bases). This CDR3 is built from 13 residues. Trimming shortened V by 5 bases and J by 8 bases, and 15 bases separated the two germline ends. The V gene's germline CDR1 is SGHDN and CDR2 FVKESK.

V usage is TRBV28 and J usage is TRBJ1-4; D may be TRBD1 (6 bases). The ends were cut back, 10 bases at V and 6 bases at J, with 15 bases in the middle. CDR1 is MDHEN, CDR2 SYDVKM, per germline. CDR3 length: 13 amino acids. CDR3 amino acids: CAISGAWHEKLFF. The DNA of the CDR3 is TGTGCCATCTCAGGGGCTTGGCATGAAAAACTGTTTTTT.

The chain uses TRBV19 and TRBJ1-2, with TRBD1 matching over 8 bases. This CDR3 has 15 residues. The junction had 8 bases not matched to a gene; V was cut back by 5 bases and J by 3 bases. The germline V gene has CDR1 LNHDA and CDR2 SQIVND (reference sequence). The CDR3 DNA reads TGTGCCAGTAGTGCCCCGGGACAGGCCCACTATGGCTACACCTTC. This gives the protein CASSAPGQAHYGYTF. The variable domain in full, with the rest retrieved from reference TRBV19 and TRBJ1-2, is DGGITQSPKYLFRKEGQNVTLSCEQNLNHDAMYWYRQDPGQGLRLIYYSQIVNDFQKGDIAEGYSVSREKKESFPLTVTSAQKNPTAFYLCASSAPGQAHYGYTFGSGTRLTVV.

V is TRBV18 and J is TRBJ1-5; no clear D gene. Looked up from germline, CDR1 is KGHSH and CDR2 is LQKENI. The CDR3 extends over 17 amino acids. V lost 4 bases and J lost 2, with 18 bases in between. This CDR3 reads CASSRGPREVGNQPQHF. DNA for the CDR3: TGTGCCAGCTCACGTGGGCCGAGGGAGGTTGGCAATCAGCCCCAGCATTTT.

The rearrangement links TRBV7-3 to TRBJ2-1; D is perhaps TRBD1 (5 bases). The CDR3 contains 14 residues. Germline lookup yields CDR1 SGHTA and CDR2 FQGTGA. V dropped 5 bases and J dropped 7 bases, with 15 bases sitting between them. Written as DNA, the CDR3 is TGTGCCAGCAGCATCTCTTCCAGGGTAAATGAGCAGTTCTTC. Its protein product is CASSISSRVNEQFF.

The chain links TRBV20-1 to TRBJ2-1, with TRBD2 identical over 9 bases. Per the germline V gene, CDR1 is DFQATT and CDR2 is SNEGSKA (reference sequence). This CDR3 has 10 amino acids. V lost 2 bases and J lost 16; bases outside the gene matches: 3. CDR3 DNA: TGCAGTGCTAGAAGCGGGGGGCCCTTCTTC. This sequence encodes CSARSGGPFF.

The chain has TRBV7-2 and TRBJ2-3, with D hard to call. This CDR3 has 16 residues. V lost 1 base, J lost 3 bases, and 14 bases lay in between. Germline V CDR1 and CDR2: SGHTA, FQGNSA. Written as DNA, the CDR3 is TGTGCCAGCAGCTTAGGGGCTAGGAGTGGAACAGATACGCAGTATTTT. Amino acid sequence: CASSLGARSGTDTQYF.

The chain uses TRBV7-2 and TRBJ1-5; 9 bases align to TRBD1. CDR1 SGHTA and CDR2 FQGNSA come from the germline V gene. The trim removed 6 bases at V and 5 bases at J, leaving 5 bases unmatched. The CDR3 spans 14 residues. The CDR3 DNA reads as TGTGCCAGCAGGGGACAGGGTCCCTATCAGCCCCAGCATTTT. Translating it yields CASRGQGPYQPQHF.

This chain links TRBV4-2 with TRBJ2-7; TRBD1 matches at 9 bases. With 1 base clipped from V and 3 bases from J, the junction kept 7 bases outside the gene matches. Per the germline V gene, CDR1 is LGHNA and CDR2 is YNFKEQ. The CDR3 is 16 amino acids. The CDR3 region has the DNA TGTGCCAGCAGCCAAGCGGGCGGGACAGGGAGCTACGAGCAGTACTTC. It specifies CASSQAGGTGSYEQYF.

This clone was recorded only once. Written as DNA, the CDR3 is TGTGCCAGCAGCTTAATCTTGCGGGAGTTCCACGAGCAGTACTTC. Protein product: CASSLILREFHEQYF. The genes are TRBV7-4 and TRBJ2-7; 7 bases map to TRBD2. The V gene end was trimmed by 2 bases and the J gene end by 5 bases; junction bases not matched to a gene: 9. The CDR3 covers 15 residues. Per the germline V gene, CDR1 is SGHVT and CDR2 is SQSDAQ.

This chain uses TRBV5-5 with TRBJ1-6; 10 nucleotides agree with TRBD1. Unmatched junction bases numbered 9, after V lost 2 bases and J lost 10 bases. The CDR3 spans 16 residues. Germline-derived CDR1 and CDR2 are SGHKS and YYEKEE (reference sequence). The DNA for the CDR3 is TGTGCCAGCAGCTTAGGGACCGGGACAGGGGAATCACCCCTCCACTTT. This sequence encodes CASSLGTGTGESPLHF.

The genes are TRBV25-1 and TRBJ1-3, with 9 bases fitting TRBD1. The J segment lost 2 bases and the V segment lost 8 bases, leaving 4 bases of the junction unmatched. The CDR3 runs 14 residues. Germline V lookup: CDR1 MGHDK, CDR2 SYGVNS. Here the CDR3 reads CASGTGTAGNTIYF. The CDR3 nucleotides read TGTGCCAGCGGGACAGGGACAGCTGGAAACACCATATATTTT. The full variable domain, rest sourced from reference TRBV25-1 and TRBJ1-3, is EADIYQTPRYLVIGTGKKITLECSQTMGHDKMYWYQQDPGMELHLIHYSYGVNSTEKGDLSSESTVSRIRTEHFPLTLESARPSHTSQYLCASGTGTAGNTIYFGEGSWLTVV.